This T cell receptor (beta chain) was captured by sequencing in a study of cytomegalovirus exposure and HLA in healthy donors. A word on this clone: The antigen is not known.

Produced via immunoSEQ multiplex PCR; TCRdb's table is partial and in-frame only. The sample consists of fewer than 250,000 clones, over 80% of them appearing once. Study outcomes and limitations: Subsequent analysis showed first-cohort TCR clusters tending to co-occur in about 110 validation repertoires. Three of the chains that were CMV-associated were confirmed in vitro to be specific for CMV antigens. According to the study, around 150 TCR beta chains were cytomegalovirus-associated.

The CDR3 is 13 amino acids. V lost 8 bases and J 4 bases, leaving 17 bases between the germline ends. The germline CDR1 and CDR2 sequences are GTSNPN and SVGIG (reference sequence). Sequencing was performed on PBMCs. The receptor comes from a woman in her 30s in good health and CMV-seropositive. This sequence joins TRBV30 and TRBJ1-1; tentatively, D is TRBD1 (6 bases). CDR3 amino acids: CARLGRGATEAFF. CDR3 nucleotide sequence: TGTGCCCGACTAGGCAGGGGCGCCACTGAAGCTTTCTTT.